What follows are 10 T cell receptor beta chains derived from one specimen sequenced in a study of blood T cell repertoires in COVID-19. This table comes from immunoSEQ multiplex PCR, and its TCRdb copy is limited to in-frame clones, with some not included. This sample yields around 99,000 clones, of which about 90% are seen a single time; approximately 5% belongs to the top ten. The sample was peripheral blood. The receptors were sampled from a man aged 40-49 years with active or convalescent COVID-19.

This chain connects TRBV24-1 to TRBJ2-1, with 7 bases identical to TRBD2. The CDR3 is 16 amino acids. With 4 bases clipped from V and 5 bases from J, the junction kept 10 bases outside the gene matches. Germline V gives CDR1 KGHDR, CDR2 SFDVKD. The chain's CDR3 is CATSDRLAEFDNEQFF. CDR3 nucleotides: TGTGCCACCAGTGACCGTCTAGCGGAGTTTGACAATGAGCAGTTCTTC.

The V gene is TRBV5-6, the J gene TRBJ2-2, with D uncertain. The CDR3 runs 12 residues. The germline V gene encodes CDR1 SGHDT and CDR2 YYEEEE. Trimming left V 5 bases short and J 7 bases short, with 9 bases between. The CDR3 coding sequence is TGTGCCAGCAGTCACAGATTCGGGGAGCTGTTTTTT. It encodes CASSHRFGELFF. Using reference TRBV5-6 and TRBJ2-2 for the parts outside the CDR3, the full variable domain is DAGVTQSPTHLIKTRGQQVTLRCSPKSGHDTVSWYQQALGQGPQFIFQYYEEEERQRGNFPDRFSGHQFPNYSSELNVNALLLGDSALYLCASSHRFGELFFGEGSRLTVL.

The chain employs TRBV14 and TRBJ2-1; D unresolved. V was cut by 3 bases and J by 6 bases, with 9 bases left in between. In germline, CDR1 is SGHDN, CDR2 FVKESK. CDR3 size: 13 residues. Here the CDR3 DNA reads TGTGCCAGCAGCCACTTCCCCTTCAATGAGCAGTTCTTC. Translating it yields CASSHFPFNEQFF. Looking up the rest from reference TRBV14 and TRBJ2-1 gives the full variable domain: EAGVTQFPSHSVIEKGQTVTLRCDPISGHDNLYWYRRVMGKEIKFLLHFVKESKQDESGMPNNRFLAERTGGTYSTLKVQPAELEDSGVYFCASSHFPFNEQFFGPGTRLTVL.

This chain uses TRBV11-2 with TRBJ2-3; 8 bases agree with TRBD1. The trim removed 5 bases at V and 5 bases at J, leaving 3 bases unmatched. The CDR3 totals 13 residues. Germline V gene sequence: CDR1 SGHAT, CDR2 FQNNGV. This chain's CDR3 is CASSPGGRDTQYF. The CDR3, as DNA: TGTGCCAGCAGCCCAGGGGGCAGAGATACGCAGTATTTT. The full variable domain, in which reference TRBV11-2 and TRBJ2-3 provide the parts outside the CDR3, is EAGVAQSPRYKIIEKRQSVAFWCNPISGHATLYWYQQILGQGPKLLIQFQNNGVVDDSQLPKDRFSAERLKGVDSTLKIQPAKLEDSAVYLCASSPGGRDTQYFGPGTRLTVL.

This chain uses TRBV27 with TRBJ2-2, with D hard to call. Germline CDR1 MNHEY, CDR2 SMNVEV (reference sequence). The ends were cut back, 2 bases at V and 0 bases at J, with 10 bases in the middle. The CDR3 runs 16 residues. The CDR3 sequence is CASSLESLSNTGELFF. CDR3 DNA: TGTGCCAGCAGTTTAGAAAGCCTTTCGAACACCGGGGAGCTGTTTTTT.

This chain uses TRBV5-4 with TRBJ1-2; D not resolved. The V gene's germline CDR1 is SGHNT and CDR2 YYREEE (reference sequence). Trimming removed 2 bases at V and 7 bases at J, with 15 bases between. The CDR3 is made up of 14 amino acids. CDR3 nucleotides: TGTGCCAGCAGCTTCGGGCCCCGGGAGGGTGGCTACACCTTC. It is translated as CASSFGPREGGYTF.

The V gene is TRBV28, the J gene TRBJ2-7; TRBD1 aligns across 8 bases. From germline, CDR1 is MDHEN and CDR2 SYDVKM. V trimming: 3 bases; J trimming: 6 bases; junction bases outside the gene matches: 16. This CDR3 spans 17 amino acids. As DNA, the CDR3 is TGTGCCAGCAGTTTTTTCCGGGATCGACAGGGGCTGGGCGAGCAGTACTTC. Protein: CASSFFRDRQGLGEQYF.

This chain joins TRBV6-1 and TRBJ1-1; maybe TRBD1 (5 bases). From germline, CDR1 is MNHNS and CDR2 SASEGT. V lost 2 bases and J lost 13, with 14 bases in between. The CDR3 is 12 amino acids. CDR3 coding DNA: TGTGCCAGCAGTGAAATTCCCTTGGGGGGTTTCTTT. Translating gives CASSEIPLGGFF.

This clone was detected once. V gene TRBV5-1 combines with J gene TRBJ2-1; 7 positions agree with TRBD2. The CDR3 consists of 17 residues. Germline CDR1 and CDR2: SGHRS and YFSETQ. The ends lost 0 bases at V and 1 base at J; junction bases unmatched: 7. The CDR3 DNA is TGCGCCAGCAGCTTGGACGGGACGGGAGGTTCCTACAATGAGCAGTTCTTC. Its protein is CASSLDGTGGSYNEQFF.

The chain combines TRBV4-1 with TRBJ1-1; no reliable D call. Germline lookup yields CDR1 MGHRA and CDR2 YSYEKL. The CDR3 contains 14 residues. Deletions cut 0 bases from V and 4 bases from J, with 9 bases between. The CDR3 here is CASSQDLGGTEAFF. The CDR3 coding sequence is TGCGCCAGCAGCCAAGATCTAGGTGGCACTGAAGCTTTCTTT.